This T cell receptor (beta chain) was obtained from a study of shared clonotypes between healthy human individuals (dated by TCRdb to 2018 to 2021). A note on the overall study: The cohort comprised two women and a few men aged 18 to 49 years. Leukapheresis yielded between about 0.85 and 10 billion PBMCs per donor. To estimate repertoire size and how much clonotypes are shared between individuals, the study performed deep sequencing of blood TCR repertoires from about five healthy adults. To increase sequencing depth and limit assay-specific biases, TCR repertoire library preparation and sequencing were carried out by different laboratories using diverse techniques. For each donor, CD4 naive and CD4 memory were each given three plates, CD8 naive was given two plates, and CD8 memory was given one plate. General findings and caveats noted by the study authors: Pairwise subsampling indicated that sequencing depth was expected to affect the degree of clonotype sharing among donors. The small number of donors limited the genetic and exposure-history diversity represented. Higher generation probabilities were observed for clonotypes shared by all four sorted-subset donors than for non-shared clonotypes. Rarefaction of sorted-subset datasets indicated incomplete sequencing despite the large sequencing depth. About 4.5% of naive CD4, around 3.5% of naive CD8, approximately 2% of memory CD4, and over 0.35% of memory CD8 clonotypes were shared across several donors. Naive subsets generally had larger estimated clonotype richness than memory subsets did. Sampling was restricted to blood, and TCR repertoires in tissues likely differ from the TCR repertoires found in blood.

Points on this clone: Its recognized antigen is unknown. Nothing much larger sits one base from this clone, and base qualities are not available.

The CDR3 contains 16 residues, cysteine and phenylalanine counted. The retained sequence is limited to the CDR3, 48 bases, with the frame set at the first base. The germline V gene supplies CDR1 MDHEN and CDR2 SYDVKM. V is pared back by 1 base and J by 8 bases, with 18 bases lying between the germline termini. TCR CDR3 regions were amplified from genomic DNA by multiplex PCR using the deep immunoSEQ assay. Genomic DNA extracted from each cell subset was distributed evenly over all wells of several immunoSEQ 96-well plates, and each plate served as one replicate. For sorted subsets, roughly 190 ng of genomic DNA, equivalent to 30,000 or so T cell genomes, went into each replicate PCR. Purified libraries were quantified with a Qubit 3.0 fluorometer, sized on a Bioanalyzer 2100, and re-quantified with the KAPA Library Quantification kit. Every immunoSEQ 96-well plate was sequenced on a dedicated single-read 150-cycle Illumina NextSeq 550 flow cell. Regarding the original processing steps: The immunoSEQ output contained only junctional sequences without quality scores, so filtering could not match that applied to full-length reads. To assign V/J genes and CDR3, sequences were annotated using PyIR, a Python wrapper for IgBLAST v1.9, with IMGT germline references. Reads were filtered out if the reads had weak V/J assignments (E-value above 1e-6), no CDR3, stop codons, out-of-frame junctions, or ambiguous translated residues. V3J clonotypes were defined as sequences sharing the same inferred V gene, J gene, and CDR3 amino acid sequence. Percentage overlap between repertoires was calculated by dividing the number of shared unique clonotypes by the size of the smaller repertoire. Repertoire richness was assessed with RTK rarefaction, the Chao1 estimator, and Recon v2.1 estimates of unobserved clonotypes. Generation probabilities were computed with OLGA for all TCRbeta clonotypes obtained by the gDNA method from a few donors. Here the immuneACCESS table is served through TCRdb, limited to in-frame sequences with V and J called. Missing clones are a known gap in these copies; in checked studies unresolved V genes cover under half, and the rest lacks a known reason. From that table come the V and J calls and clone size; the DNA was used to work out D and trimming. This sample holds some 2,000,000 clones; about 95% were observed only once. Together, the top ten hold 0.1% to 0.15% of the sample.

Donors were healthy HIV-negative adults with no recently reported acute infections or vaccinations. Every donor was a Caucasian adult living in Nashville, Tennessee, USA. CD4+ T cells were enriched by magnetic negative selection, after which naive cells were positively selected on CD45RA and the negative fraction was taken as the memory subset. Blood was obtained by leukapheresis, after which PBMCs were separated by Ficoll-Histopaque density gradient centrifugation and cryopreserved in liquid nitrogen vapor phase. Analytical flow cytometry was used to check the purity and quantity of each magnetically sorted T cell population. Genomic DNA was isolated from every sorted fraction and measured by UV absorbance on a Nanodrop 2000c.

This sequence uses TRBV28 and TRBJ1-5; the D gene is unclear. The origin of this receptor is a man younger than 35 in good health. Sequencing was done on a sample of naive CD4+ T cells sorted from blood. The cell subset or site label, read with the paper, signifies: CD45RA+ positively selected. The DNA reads TGTGCCAGCAGTTTATCGGAAGGGATGGGTTTTAAGCCCCAGCATTTT. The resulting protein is CASSLSEGMGFKPQHF.